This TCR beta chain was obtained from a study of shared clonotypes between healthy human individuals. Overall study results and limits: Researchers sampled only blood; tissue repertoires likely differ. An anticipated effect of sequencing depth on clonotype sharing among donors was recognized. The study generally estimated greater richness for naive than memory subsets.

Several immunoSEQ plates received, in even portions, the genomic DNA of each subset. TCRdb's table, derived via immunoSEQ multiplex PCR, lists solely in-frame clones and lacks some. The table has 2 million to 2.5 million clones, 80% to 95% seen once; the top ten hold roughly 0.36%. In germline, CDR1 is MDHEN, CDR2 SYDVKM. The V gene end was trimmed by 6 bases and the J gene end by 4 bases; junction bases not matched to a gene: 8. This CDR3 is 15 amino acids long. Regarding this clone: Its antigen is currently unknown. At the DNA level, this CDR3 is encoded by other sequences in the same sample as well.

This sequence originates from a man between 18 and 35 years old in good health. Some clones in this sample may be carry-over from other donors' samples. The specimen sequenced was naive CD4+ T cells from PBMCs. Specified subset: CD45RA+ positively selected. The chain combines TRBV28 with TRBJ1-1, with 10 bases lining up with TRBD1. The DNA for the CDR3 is TGTGCCAGCAGCTCAAGACAGGGGGCGGGCACTGAAGCTTTCTTT. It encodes CASSSRQGAGTEAFF.